This T cell receptor beta chain was documented in a study of technical replicates of blood from several donors. Profiling relied on immunoSEQ multiplex PCR, and the TCRdb table lists in-frame clones only, not all of them. The sample shows some 93,000 clones, 95% of them seen only once. The CDR3 extends over 14 amino acids. Per the germline V gene, CDR1 is MNHNS and CDR2 is SASEGT. V was trimmed by 0 bases and J by 3 bases, leaving 9 bases between them. The clonotype was recovered from a human donor in good health. The chain combines TRBV6-1 with TRBJ2-7, with D hard to call. The sample comprised T cells isolated from PBMCs. CDR3 residues: CASSEAPTGYEQYF. The CDR3 region has the DNA TGTGCCAGCAGTGAAGCCCCGACGGGCTACGAGCAGTACTTC.